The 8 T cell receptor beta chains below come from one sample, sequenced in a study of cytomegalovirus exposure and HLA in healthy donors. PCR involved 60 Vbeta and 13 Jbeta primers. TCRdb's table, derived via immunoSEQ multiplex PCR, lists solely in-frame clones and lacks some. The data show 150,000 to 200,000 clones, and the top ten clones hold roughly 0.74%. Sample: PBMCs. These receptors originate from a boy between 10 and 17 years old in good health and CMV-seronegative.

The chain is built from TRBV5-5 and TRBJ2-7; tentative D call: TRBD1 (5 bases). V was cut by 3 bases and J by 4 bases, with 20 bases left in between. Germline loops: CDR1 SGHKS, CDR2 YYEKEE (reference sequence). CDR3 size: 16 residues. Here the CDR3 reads CASSSIRGSTLYEQYF. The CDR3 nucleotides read TGTGCCAGCAGCTCAATAAGGGGCTCAACTCTGTACGAGCAGTACTTC. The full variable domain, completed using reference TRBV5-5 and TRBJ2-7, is DAGVTQSPTHLIKTRGQQVTLRCSPISGHKSVSWYQQVLGQGPQFIFQYYEKEERGRGNFPDRFSARQFPNYSSELNVNALLLGDSALYLCASSSIRGSTLYEQYFGPGTRLTVT.

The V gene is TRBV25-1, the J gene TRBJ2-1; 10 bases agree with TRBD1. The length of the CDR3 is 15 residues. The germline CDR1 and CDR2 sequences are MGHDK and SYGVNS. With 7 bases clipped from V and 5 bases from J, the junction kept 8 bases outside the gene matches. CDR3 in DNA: TGTGCCAGCAATACCGGGACAGGGGTTGACAATGAGCAGTTCTTC. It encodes CASNTGTGVDNEQFF. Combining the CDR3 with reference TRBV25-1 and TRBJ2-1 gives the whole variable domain EADIYQTPRYLVIGTGKKITLECSQTMGHDKMYWYQQDPGMELHLIHYSYGVNSTEKGDLSSESTVSRIRTEHFPLTLESARPSHTSQYLCASNTGTGVDNEQFFGPGTRLTVL.

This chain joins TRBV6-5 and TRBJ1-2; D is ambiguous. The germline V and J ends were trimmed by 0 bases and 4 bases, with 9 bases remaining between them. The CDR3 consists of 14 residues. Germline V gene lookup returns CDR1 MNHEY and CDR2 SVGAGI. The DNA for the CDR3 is TGTGCCAGCAGTTACTCTGGAGGAACCTATGGCTACACCTTC. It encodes CASSYSGGTYGYTF.

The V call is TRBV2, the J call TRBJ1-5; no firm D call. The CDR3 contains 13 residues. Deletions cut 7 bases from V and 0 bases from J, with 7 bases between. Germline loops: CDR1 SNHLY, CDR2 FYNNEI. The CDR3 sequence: CASTVVSNQPQHF. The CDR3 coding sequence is TGTGCCAGCACGGTCGTTAGCAATCAGCCCCAGCATTTT. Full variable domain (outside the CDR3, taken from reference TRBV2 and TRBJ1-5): EPEVTQTPSHQVTQMGQEVILRCVPISNHLYFYWYRQILGQKVEFLVSFYNNEISEKSEIFDDQFSVERPDGSNFTLKIRSTKLEDSAMYFCASTVVSNQPQHFGDGTRLSIL.

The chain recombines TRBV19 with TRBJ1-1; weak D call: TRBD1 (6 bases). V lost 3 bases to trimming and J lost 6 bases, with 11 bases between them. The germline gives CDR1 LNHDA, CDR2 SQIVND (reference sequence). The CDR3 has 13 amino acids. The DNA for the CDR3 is TGTGCCAGTAGTATGGCATACAGGGCTGAAGCTTTCTTT. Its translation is CASSMAYRAEAFF.

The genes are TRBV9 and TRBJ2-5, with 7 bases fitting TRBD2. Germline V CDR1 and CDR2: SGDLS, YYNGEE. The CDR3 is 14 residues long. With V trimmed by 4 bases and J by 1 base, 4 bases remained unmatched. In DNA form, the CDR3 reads TGTGCCAGCAGCAAGCGGGGCCTCCAAGAGACCCAGTACTTC. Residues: CASSKRGLQETQYF.

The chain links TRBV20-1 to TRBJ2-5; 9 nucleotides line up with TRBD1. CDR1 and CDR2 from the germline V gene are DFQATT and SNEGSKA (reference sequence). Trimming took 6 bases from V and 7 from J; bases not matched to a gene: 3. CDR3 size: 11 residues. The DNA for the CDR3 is TGCAGTGCCGGACAGGGGTGGACCCAGTACTTC. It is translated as CSAGQGWTQYF.

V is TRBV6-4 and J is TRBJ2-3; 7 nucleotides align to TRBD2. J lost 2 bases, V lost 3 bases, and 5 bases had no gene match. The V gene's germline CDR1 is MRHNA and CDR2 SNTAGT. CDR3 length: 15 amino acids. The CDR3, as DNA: TGTGCCAGCAGTGAGGGGGGGAGAACCACAGATACGCAGTATTTT. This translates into CASSEGGRTTDTQYF.